The next 10 T cell receptor beta chains were all read from a single sample in a study of blood T cells in healthy people across ages. Primers used in a second PCR of roughly 6 to 12 cycles were a sample-barcoded 5' primer and a J-beta primer mix. TCRdb ran MiXCR on the 5' RACE reads and lists one entry per CDR3 protein. Of hundreds of thousands of distinct CDR3 sequences in the sample, 45% to 65% were seen once. The sample was blood. Every receptor here comes from a man aged 55 to 70 in good health.

This clonotype was detected only once. The chain employs TRBV20-1 and TRBJ2-7, with 8 bases lining up with TRBD2. Germline CDR1 DFQATT, CDR2 SNEGSKA (reference sequence). The trim removed 1 base at V and 1 base at J, leaving 9 bases unmatched. CDR3 size: 16 residues. In DNA form, the CDR3 reads TGCAGTGCTAGAGTAGCGGGGAGCCTACTTTCCTACGAGCAGTACTTC. It yields the protein CSARVAGSLLSYEQYF.

The chain combines TRBV20-1 with TRBJ2-1, with 10 bases matching TRBD1. Germline V CDR1 and CDR2: DFQATT, SNEGSKA (reference sequence). CDR3 length equals 14 residues. Trimming took 3 bases from V and 4 from J; bases not matched to a gene: 3. The CDR3 DNA reads TGCAGTGCTAGGGGACAGGGGATATACAATGAGCAGTTCTTC. Encoded protein: CSARGQGIYNEQFF.

This chain uses TRBV29-1 with TRBJ2-5; D is unresolved. The germline V and J ends were trimmed by 4 bases and 2 bases, with 11 bases remaining between them. The V gene's germline CDR1 is SQVTM and CDR2 ANQGSEA. This CDR3 is 13 amino acids long. CDR3 protein: CSVVGSAQETQYF. The CDR3 DNA is TGCAGCGTTGTTGGGTCCGCTCAAGAGACCCAGTACTTC.

This clonotype was counted only a few times. J is TRBJ1-2 and V is TRBV29-1; 8 nucleotides match TRBD1. CDR3 size: 15 residues. The germline V gene encodes CDR1 SQVTM and CDR2 ANQGSEA. The V and J ends lost 0 bases and 4 bases, in that order; junction bases with no gene match: 7. CDR3 nucleotide sequence: TGCAGCGTTGAAGATGGGGCAGGGGGCGGCTATGGCTACACCTTC. Its protein product is CSVEDGAGGGYGYTF. Using reference TRBV29-1 and TRBJ1-2 for the parts outside the CDR3, the full variable domain is SAVISQKPSRDICQRGTSLTIQCQVDSQVTMMFWYRQQPGQSLTLIATANQGSEATYESGFVIDKFPISRPNLTFSTLTVSNMSPEDSSIYLCSVEDGAGGGYGYTFGSGTRLTVV.

The V and J genes are TRBV4-2 and TRBJ2-1, with 9 positions matching TRBD2. Germline CDR1 and CDR2: LGHNA and YNFKEQ. V was clipped by 3 bases and J by 5 bases; unmatched bases: 8. This CDR3 has 16 amino acids. CDR3 amino acids: CASSHLYSGGDNEQFF. In nucleotides, the CDR3 is TGTGCCAGCAGCCACCTCTATAGCGGGGGAGACAATGAGCAGTTCTTC.

J is TRBJ2-2 and V is TRBV24-1; 8 nucleotides agree with TRBD1. The germline V gene encodes CDR1 KGHDR and CDR2 SFDVKD. The CDR3 is 16 amino acids. V trimming: 3 bases; J trimming: 2 bases; junction bases outside the gene matches: 4. The CDR3 DNA reads as TGTGCCACCAGTGATCCCACAGGGGGTAACACCGGGGAGCTGTTTTTT. Translation: CATSDPTGGNTGELFF.

V gene TRBV11-2 combines with J gene TRBJ2-5; the D is unclear. This CDR3 is built from 12 residues. The germline CDR1 and CDR2 sequences are SGHAT and FQNNGV. V lost 0 bases and J lost 11, with 10 bases in between. The CDR3 sequence: CASSLDRSAQYF. CDR3 DNA sequence: TGTGCCAGCAGCTTAGATCGGTCTGCGCAGTACTTC.

The chain has TRBV24-1 and TRBJ2-5; tentative D call: TRBD1 (6 bases). The V gene's germline CDR1 is KGHDR and CDR2 SFDVKD. The ends were cut back, 5 bases at V and 11 bases at J, with 17 bases in the middle. CDR3 size: 13 residues. CDR3 loop: CATSAGHINEQYF. CDR3 sequence (DNA): TGTGCCACCAGTGCGGGACATATCAATGAGCAGTACTTC.

This chain connects TRBV12-3 or TRBV12-4 to TRBJ2-6, with D possibly being TRBD1 or TRBD2 (5 bases each). The CDR3 covers 18 residues. V was cut by 4 bases and J by 0 bases, with 16 bases left in between. CDR3 loop: CASSSWQGDPSGANVLTF. CDR3 bases: TGTGCCAGCAGTTCCTGGCAAGGGGACCCCTCTGGGGCCAACGTCCTGACTTTC.

The chain carries TRBV6-1 and TRBJ2-3; the D gene is possibly TRBD1 (5 bases). Germline V gives CDR1 MNHNS, CDR2 SASEGT. The ends were cut back, 5 bases at V and 5 bases at J, with 23 bases in the middle. This CDR3 has 17 amino acids. CDR3 sequence (DNA): TGTGCCAGCAGTCCCCGCCGTGGGGTACCTCAGGGAGATACGCAGTATTTT. Its protein product is CASSPRRGVPQGDTQYF.